What follows is one T cell receptor (beta chain) and its context. The method was immunoSEQ multiplex PCR; TCRdb's version includes in-frame clones alone and lacks a portion of them. The sample includes 400,000 to 550,000 clones, around nine tenths of them seen just once. This sample was taken from a study of blood T cell repertoires in COVID-19. Study-wide background: PBMCs, B-cell-depleted T cells, or T cells were the source of the cDNA or gDNA that made up the material.

CDR1 is SGHAT, CDR2 FQNNGV, per germline. V was shortened by 4 bases and J by 2 bases, with 27 bases between the two germline ends. The CDR3 loop spans 19 amino acids. This TCR came from a woman between 25 and 40 years old with acute or convalescent COVID-19. The chain has TRBV11-2 and TRBJ2-7; the D gene is possibly TRBD1 (6 bases). Sequences were obtained from peripheral blood. The CDR3 reads CASSSRPPINRALTYEQYF. The DNA for the CDR3 is TGTGCCAGCAGCTCCCGCCCTCCGATAAACAGGGCTTTAACCTACGAGCAGTACTTC.